This T cell receptor beta chain was recovered during a study of blood T cell repertoires in COVID-19. Trimming took 5 bases from V and 0 from J, leaving 17 bases between them. The V gene's germline CDR1 is LGHDT and CDR2 YNNKEL (reference sequence). The CDR3 totals 17 residues. TCRdb's table, derived via immunoSEQ multiplex PCR, lists solely in-frame clones and lacks some. The sample has around 280,000 clones, 87% seen once; the top ten hold about 5.5%. Specimen: PBMCs or T cells enriched from blood (not recorded which). The TCR comes from a woman in her thirties or forties who had recovered from COVID-19. The chain employs TRBV3-1 (or the pseudogene TRBV3-2) and TRBJ2-1, with D unclear. The DNA of the CDR3 is TGTGCCAGCAGCAAAAGCCATGGGCTCAGCTCCTACAATGAGCAGTTCTTC. This codes for CASSKSHGLSSYNEQFF.